These 22 T cell receptor beta chains originate from one sample sequenced in a study of beta chain features in type 1 diabetes. Study-wide points: Significant though moderate, a shortening of TCRB CDR3s appeared in all four CD4+ subsets of Type 1 diabetes patients.

The study reverse transcribed the entire isolated RNA, so it sequenced expressed TCRB transcripts. TCRdb's table, derived via immunoSEQ multiplex PCR, lists solely in-frame clones and lacks some. The profile shows about 300,000 clones, around an eighth of them singletons. Their recognized antigens are unknown. Sequenced material: naive CD4+ T cells from blood. All receptors come from a woman between 18 and 29 years old with type 1 diabetes.

This clone has just a few counts. This sample includes further DNA sequences coding for the same CDR3. V and J are TRBV11-2 and TRBJ2-5, with 9 bases aligning to TRBD1. Germline V gives CDR1 SGHAT, CDR2 FQNNGV. The length of the CDR3 is 14 residues. The J segment lost 4 bases and the V segment lost 2 bases, leaving 2 bases of the junction unmatched. Here the CDR3 reads CASSLRQGGETQYF. CDR3 DNA sequence: TGTGCCAGCAGCTTACGACAGGGGGGAGAGACCCAGTACTTC.

This clone appeared a few times. The genes are TRBV10-3 and TRBJ1-2; no clear D. Germline V gene sequence: CDR1 ENHRY, CDR2 SYGVKD. The CDR3 is made up of 11 amino acids. Trimming took 0 bases from V and 7 from J, leaving 3 bases between them. The CDR3 is CAISESSGYTF. The CDR3 region has the DNA TGTGCCATCAGTGAGTCCAGTGGCTACACCTTC.

The V call is TRBV7-2, the J call TRBJ2-3, with TRBD1 identical over 7 bases. Germline-derived CDR1 and CDR2 are SGHTA and FQGNSA. The CDR3 has 13 amino acids. V was clipped by 5 bases and J by 5 bases; unmatched bases: 4. The CDR3 DNA reads TGTGCCAGCAGCACATACAGGGGAGATACGCAGTATTTT. Protein product: CASSTYRGDTQYF.

J is TRBJ2-7 and V is TRBV6-6; D perhaps matches TRBD1 (5 bases). The ends were cut back, 6 bases at V and 2 bases at J, with 11 bases in the middle. The germline V gene encodes CDR1 MNHNY and CDR2 SVGAGI (reference sequence). The CDR3 extends over 13 amino acids. CDR3 coding DNA: TGTGCCAGCAGAGGACATTTAGCCTACGAGCAGTACGTC. It encodes CASRGHLAYEQYV.

The chain combines TRBV11-2 with TRBJ1-1, with D possibly being TRBD1 (5 bases). Germline assignment: CDR1 SGHAT and CDR2 FQNNGV. Trimming removed 4 bases from V and 4 bases from J, with 16 bases in between. CDR3 size: 15 residues. The CDR3 protein is CASSSFRDWGTEAFF. The CDR3 nucleotides are TGTGCCAGCAGCTCATTCAGGGACTGGGGCACTGAAGCTTTCTTT.

Regarding this clone: A read error is likely, as this CDR3 ends without the conserved phenylalanine or tryptophan. The limits of the CDR3 on the DNA are not certain, so only TCRdb's listed CDR3 is given. This chain links TRBV30 with TRBJ1-1. The CDR3 spans 8 amino acids, including both terminal residues. Germline-derived CDR1 and CDR2 are GTSNPN and SVGIG (reference sequence). CDR3 sequence reads: CAWSRVNL.

This clone was observed a few times. V is TRBV11-1 and J is TRBJ2-2; perhaps TRBD2 as D (5 bases). The V gene lost 1 base and the J gene lost 2 bases, with 14 bases spanning the gap. The CDR3 has 17 amino acids. Germline values: CDR1 SGHAT, CDR2 FQDESV (reference sequence). The CDR3 DNA is TGTGCCAGCAGCTTAGTCGGGGTAGCAGATAACACCGGGGAGCTGTTTTTT. Amino acids: CASSLVGVADNTGELFF.

This clone appeared a few times. The chain is built from TRBV4-3 and TRBJ1-4; D ambiguous. Germline V lookup: CDR1 LGHNA, CDR2 YSLEER. The CDR3 is 16 amino acids. Trimming removed 0 bases from V and 8 bases from J, with 16 bases in between. CDR3 in DNA: TGCGCCAGCAGCCAAGATTGGGCGGGAAGGGAGGAAAAACTGTTTTTT. Amino acid sequence: CASSQDWAGREEKLFF.

This clone was counted a few times. The V call is TRBV9, the J call TRBJ1-1, with D possibly being TRBD1 (5 bases). The germline V gene encodes CDR1 SGDLS and CDR2 YYNGEE. CDR3 size: 13 residues. Trimming removed 4 bases from V and 4 bases from J, with 11 bases in between. CDR3 coding DNA: TGTGCCAGCAGCCCCCGACAGTCCACTGAAGCTTTCTTT. Protein sequence: CASSPRQSTEAFF.

The gene calls are TRBV30 and TRBJ2-1, with D uncertain. The CDR3 consists of 11 residues. Looked up from germline, CDR1 is GTSNPN and CDR2 is SVGIG (reference sequence). The ends were cut back, 3 bases at V and 4 bases at J, with 4 bases in the middle. CDR3 sequence reads: CAWRTYNEQFF. As DNA, the CDR3 is TGTGCCTGGAGGACTTACAATGAGCAGTTCTTC.

This chain joins TRBV5-4 and TRBJ2-2, with TRBD1 matching over 9 bases. V gave up 6 bases and J gave up 1 base; unmatched junction bases: 7. Germline V gene sequence: CDR1 SGHNT, CDR2 YYREEE (reference sequence). The CDR3 is made up of 16 amino acids. Here the CDR3 reads CASTEQGAVNTGELFF. The DNA for the CDR3 is TGTGCCAGCACCGAACAGGGGGCAGTGAACACCGGGGAGCTGTTTTTT.

The chain employs TRBV25-1 and TRBJ1-1; D gene unclear. The V gene lost 3 bases and the J gene lost 6 bases, with 14 bases spanning the gap. CDR3 size: 14 residues. Germline values: CDR1 MGHDK, CDR2 SYGVNS. CDR3 in amino acids: CASSDLLRGAEAFF. The CDR3 coding sequence is TGTGCCAGCAGTGACCTTCTACGGGGTGCTGAAGCTTTCTTT.

In its sample, this clone was seen a few times. The V call is TRBV2, the J call TRBJ1-5, with D possibly TRBD1 on 5 matching bases. V was cut by 10 bases and J by 2 bases, with 18 bases left in between. This CDR3 spans 15 amino acids. Per germline, CDR1 SNHLY and CDR2 FYNNEI. CDR3 DNA: TGTGCCACCAAGAGGGAGGGGCAGGGCAATCAGCCCCAGCATTTT. Its protein product is CATKREGQGNQPQHF.

This clone was recorded a few times. The genes are TRBV18 and TRBJ2-7, with D perhaps TRBD1 (5 bases). Germline CDR1 reads KGHSH; CDR2 reads LQKENI. This CDR3 comprises 15 residues. Between the trimmed V and J ends, which lost 1 base and 6 bases, there was a span of 16 bases. This chain's CDR3 is CASSPQQGGPSEQYF. The CDR3 DNA reads as TGTGCCAGCTCACCACAGCAGGGTGGCCCCTCCGAGCAGTACTTC.

The CDR3 loop reads CASSYRLGTSNNEQFF. The CDR3 DNA is TGTGCCAGCAGCTACAGACTAGGGACCTCTAACAATGAGCAGTTCTTC. The V gene is TRBV11-2, the J gene TRBJ2-1, with D possibly being TRBD2 (6 bases). V lost 4 bases to trimming and J lost 5 bases, with 18 bases between them. Germline-derived CDR1 and CDR2 are SGHAT and FQNNGV. The CDR3 spans 16 residues.

V usage is TRBV11-3 and J usage is TRBJ1-1; 8 nucleotides match TRBD1. This CDR3 is built from 13 residues. CDR1 SGHNT and CDR2 YENEEA come from the germline V gene. The ends lost 5 bases at V and 10 bases at J; junction bases unmatched: 9. The CDR3 region is CASSRGQGLGAFF. CDR3 in DNA: TGTGCCAGCAGCCGCGGACAGGGTTTGGGAGCTTTCTTT. The full variable domain, its missing parts supplied by reference TRBV11-3 and TRBJ1-1, is EAGVVQSPRYKIIEKKQPVAFWCNPISGHNTLYWYLQNLGQGPELLIRYENEEAVDDSQLPKDRFSAERLKGVDSTLKIQPAELGDSAVYLCASSRGQGLGAFFGQGTRLTVV.

The CDR3 protein is CACQGAQETQYF. The CDR3 coding sequence is TGTGCCTGTCAGGGGGCCCAAGAGACCCAGTACTTC. The gene calls are TRBV30 and TRBJ2-5; 8 bases map to TRBD1. Germline CDR1 reads GTSNPN; CDR2 reads SVGIG (reference sequence). The length of the CDR3 is 12 residues. Trimming cost V 6 bases and J 1 base; bases outside gene matches: 1.

The chain combines TRBV5-1 with TRBJ2-1; TRBD1 is a possible D gene (5 bases). V was trimmed by 4 bases and J by 7 bases, leaving 21 bases between them. The CDR3 covers 16 residues. Germline V CDR1 and CDR2: SGHRS, YFSETQ. In nucleotides, the CDR3 is TGCGCCAGCAGCGTAATCAGGGTGGGGCCCCCAAATGAGCAGTTCTTC. This gives the protein CASSVIRVGPPNEQFF.

This clone was counted a few times. The rearrangement joins TRBV18 to TRBJ1-1, with 9 bases aligning to TRBD1. The CDR3 length is 15 residues. CDR1 is KGHSH and CDR2 is LQKENI in the germline V gene. V lost 0 bases to trimming and J lost 4 bases; unmatched junction nucleotides: 3. The CDR3 DNA is TGTGCCAGCTCACCACCGATGACAGGGGGCACTGAAGCTTTCTTT. Protein: CASSPPMTGGTEAFF.

V and J are TRBV11-3 and TRBJ1-2; 7 bases are shared with TRBD1. Germline lookup yields CDR1 SGHNT and CDR2 YENEEA. With V trimmed by 3 bases and J by 5 bases, 6 bases remained unmatched. This CDR3 is 14 amino acids long. CDR3 DNA: TGTGCCAGCAGCTTGGAGACAGGGCAATATGGCTACACCTTC. Translating gives CASSLETGQYGYTF. The full variable domain, completed using reference TRBV11-3 and TRBJ1-2, is EAGVVQSPRYKIIEKKQPVAFWCNPISGHNTLYWYLQNLGQGPELLIRYENEEAVDDSQLPKDRFSAERLKGVDSTLKIQPAELGDSAVYLCASSLETGQYGYTFGSGTRLTVV.

This clone was counted between two and nine times. V gene TRBV7-9 combines with J gene TRBJ1-5; D unclear. The CDR3 is 15 residues long. Between the trimmed V and J ends, which lost 1 base and 5 bases, there was a span of 12 bases. Germline assignment: CDR1 SEHNR and CDR2 FQNEAQ (reference sequence). The CDR3 bases are TGTGCCAGCAGCTTAGGATTCAACAGAGATCAGCCCCAGCATTTT. This translates into CASSLGFNRDQPQHF.

This clone was counted between two and nine times. The V gene is TRBV7-3, the J gene TRBJ2-1; TRBD2 matches at 11 bases. V lost 1 base to trimming and J lost 7 bases; unmatched junction nucleotides: 9. CDR1 SGHTA and CDR2 FQGTGA come from the germline V gene. The CDR3 runs to 17 residues. CDR3 DNA sequence: TGTGCCAGCAGCTTAATGGCGGTTGGGACTAGCGGAAATGAGCAGTTCTTC. Its protein product is CASSLMAVGTSGNEQFF.